This TCR beta chain was recovered during a study of T cell repertoires in aging, cancer and after chemotherapy (dated by TCRdb to about 2019). For the study in its entirety: The donors fell into six age groups ranging from 30 or younger to 70 or older, and each group had at least three individuals. In the solid tumor group, the paired samples taken before and after chemotherapy came from patients with brain tumors (glioblastoma) who were receiving therapy based on temozolomide. Alongside fewer than 100 healthy donors serving as a reference group, the cohort included some 220 cancer patients, of whom some 90 had hematological cancers and 124 had solid cancers. The complete dataset included about 9.1 million TCR reads. To look at immunoaging and at how T cells reconstitute after chemotherapy, the study profiled TCR beta repertoires in peripheral blood from both healthy donors and cancer patients. Findings and caveats that apply to the study as a whole: According to the authors, the repertoire data do not allow conclusions to be drawn about immunological memory after chemotherapy. Untreated patients with hematological or solid cancers showed significantly lower blood TCR diversity and higher clonality than age-matched healthy donors. In both cancer cohorts, median generation probability rose over the chemotherapy interval, which suggests that the repertoire was reconstituted through rebound thymic output. Declining TCR diversity with age in healthy donors was mainly explained by loss of richness; in cancer patients, loss of evenness also contributed.

In the case of this clonotype: Its antigen is unknown. No base qualities exist here, and no much larger clone lies one base off it.

V gives up 0 bases and J gives up 1 base, and the segment between their germline ends measures 8 bases. According to the germline V gene (reference sequence), CDR1 reads MNHEY and CDR2 reads SMNVEV. The CDR3 measures 15 amino acids from cysteine to phenylalanine. The DNA shown is the 45-base CDR3, in frame from base 1. Using a mixed TRB-A/B primer pool, multiplex touch-down PCR amplified rearranged TRB sequences covering the V, D and J segments. Two consecutive PCR reactions with Phusion HS II polymerase added Illumina adapters and sample indices to the amplicons. After gel purification with the NucleoSpin Gel and PCR Clean-up kit, the amplicons were checked using Qubit and an Agilent 2100 Bioanalyzer. Sequencing of the libraries was done on an Illumina MiSeq with paired-end, single-indexed 600-cycle runs. Per the authors' processing: MiXCR versions 2.12 and 3.0.5 were used to process TRB sequences. A clone was defined as each unique CDR3 nucleotide sequence, and only productive sequences supported by at least two reads were kept. Shannon diversity, evenness, clonality (one minus evenness), and alpha-parameterized diversity profiles from alpha 0 to 5 were included as repertoire metrics. The IGoR algorithm was used to calculate generation probabilities of clones in the paired pre- and post-chemotherapy samples. Using fastp trimming at Q25 and MiXCR clonotype assembly, TCRdb reanalyzed the public sequencing data and kept in-frame beta chains. Identical CDR3 protein sequences are pooled into one entry, listed with their most common genes and DNA. In this record, the V and J calls reflect TCRdb's handling and not the investigators' own analysis. The sample table holds fewer than 10,000 distinct CDR3 sequences, of which about two fifths were seen once. Jointly, the top ten make up 9% to 15% of the sample.

Genomic DNA extracted from peripheral blood, rather than sorted cells or RNA, was used as the source for amplification of TCR beta rearrangements. Material for sequencing was blood. Recombination connected TRBV27 to TRBJ2-3, with no D gene named confidently. The sequence came from a human donor with a solid tumor. For the CDR3, the sequence is CASSLSGRGTDTQYF. The nucleotide sequence reads as follows: TGTGCCAGCAGTTTATCGGGTAGGGGCACAGATACGCAGTATTTT.